Shown below are 32 T cell receptor beta chains from a single sample sequenced in a study of blood T cells in healthy people across ages. With a J-beta primer mix and a sample-barcoded 5' primer, a second PCR ran roughly 6 to 12 cycles. From the 5' RACE reads, TCRdb called clonotypes with MiXCR, one entry per CDR3 protein. The sample includes 760,000 or so distinct CDR3 sequences, 25% of them seen just once. The sample was also linked to a second study, of T cells of mothers and their children.

Sequenced input: blood. Receptors were obtained from a boy aged 10-17 years in good health.

The V and J genes are TRBV20-1 and TRBJ2-7; 9 bases fit TRBD1. Trimming at V came to 6 bases and at J to 6 bases, leaving 12 bases not matched to a gene. Germline values: CDR1 DFQATT, CDR2 SNEGSKA (reference sequence). This CDR3 contains 14 residues. CDR3 nucleotide sequence: TGCAGTGCCCAGACCGGGACAGGGTCGAGCGAGCAGTACTTC. This sequence encodes CSAQTGTGSSEQYF.

The chain carries TRBV25-1 and TRBJ2-2; D gene unclear. Germline loops: CDR1 MGHDK, CDR2 SYGVNS. Trimming took off 7 bases at V and 7 bases at J, with 10 bases between the two ends. The CDR3 totals 12 residues. The CDR3 coding sequence is TGTGCCAGCAATGACTCAGACGGGGAGCTGTTTTTT. Its protein product is CASNDSDGELFF.

This sequence joins TRBV15 and TRBJ1-4; D is unresolved. Germline V CDR1 and CDR2: LNHNV, YYDKDF (reference sequence). The CDR3 runs 13 residues. Trimming cost V 3 bases and J 12 bases, with 14 bases left between them. The CDR3 DNA follows: TGTGCCACCAGCAGGGGCCCATACGGGGAACTGTTTTTT. This encodes CATSRGPYGELFF.

This clonotype was seen only a few times. The CDR3 protein is CASSTGQGNRETQYF. CDR3 in DNA: TGTGCCAGCAGTACTGGACAGGGTAATAGAGAGACCCAGTACTTC. J is TRBJ2-5 and V is TRBV6-6, with TRBD1 matching over 8 bases. The CDR3 has 15 residues. J gave up 4 bases and V 5 bases, and 9 bases lay outside the gene matches. From germline, CDR1 is MNHNY and CDR2 SVGAGI (reference sequence).

The J gene is TRBJ2-2, the V gene TRBV24-1, with 11 nucleotides matching TRBD2. The CDR3 runs to 13 residues. The ends lost 10 bases at V and 6 bases at J; junction bases unmatched: 3. CDR1 and CDR2 (germline): KGHDR, SFDVKD. The CDR3 nucleotides are TGTGCCACGAGACTAGCGGGGTCCGGGGAGCTGTTTTTT. Translation: CATRLAGSGELFF.

This clonotype was seen more than once but under ten times. The junction does not match germline at one end; this may be a read error. This chain connects TRBV7-6 to TRBJ2-2; TRBD1 is a possible D gene (6 bases). CDR1 and CDR2 from the germline V gene are SGHVS and FNYEAQ. The CDR3 has 14 residues. The CDR3 sequence: CACSLVLQGGELFF. CDR3 DNA: TGTGCCTGCAGCTTAGTTTTACAGGGCGGGGAGCTGTTTTTT.

The V call is TRBV7-2, the J call TRBJ2-3; D is unclear. Trimming removed 5 bases from V and 0 bases from J, with 15 bases in between. This CDR3 contains 16 residues. Germline V CDR1 and CDR2: SGHTA, FQGNSA. CDR3 region: CASSVMAFGSTDTQYF. CDR3 bases: TGTGCCAGCAGCGTTATGGCCTTTGGCAGCACAGATACGCAGTATTTT.

This clonotype turned up a few times. The chain combines TRBV18 with TRBJ2-7, with TRBD2 matching 13 bases. Per the germline V gene, CDR1 is KGHSH and CDR2 is LQKENI. The CDR3 extends over 17 amino acids. Trimming cost V 3 bases and J 1 base; bases outside gene matches: 6. DNA for the CDR3: TGTGCCAGCTCACCGCTACTGACTAGCGGGAGGTCCTACGAGCAGTACTTC. It encodes CASSPLLTSGRSYEQYF. Filled out from reference TRBV18 and TRBJ2-7, the complete variable domain reads NAGVMQNPRHLVRRRGQEARLRCSPMKGHSHVYWYRQLPEEGLKFMVYLQKENIIDESGMPKERFSAEFPKEGPSILRIQQVVRGDSAAYFCASSPLLTSGRSYEQYFGPGTRLTVT.

The chain uses TRBV5-4 and TRBJ2-5; 9 bases match TRBD2. This CDR3 has 15 amino acids. The germline V gene encodes CDR1 SGHNT and CDR2 YYREEE (reference sequence). Trimming removed 2 bases from V and 6 bases from J; junction bases left unmatched: 8. The CDR3 DNA sequence: TGTGCCAGCAGCTTCCTGGCGGGAGGGCCGCAGACCCAGTACTTC. Translating it yields CASSFLAGGPQTQYF.

This clonotype was observed a few times. The chain recombines TRBV7-3 with TRBJ1-3, with D possibly TRBD1 on 6 matching bases. The germline gives CDR1 SGHTA, CDR2 FQGTGA. The CDR3 spans 18 residues. The V end was cut by 5 bases, the J end by 0 bases, with 20 bases between. CDR3 amino acids: CASSPPRGLLYSGNTIYF. The CDR3, as DNA: TGTGCCAGCAGCCCCCCCAGGGGACTCCTTTACTCTGGAAACACCATATATTTT. The whole variable domain, remainder taken from reference TRBV7-3 and TRBJ1-3, is GAGVSQTPSNKVTEKGKYVELRCDPISGHTALYWYRQSLGQGPEFLIYFQGTGAADDSGLPNDRFFAVRPEGSVSTLKIQRTERGDSAVYLCASSPPRGLLYSGNTIYFGEGSWLTVV.

This clonotype was counted a few times. The chain links TRBV28 to TRBJ2-5; 8 bases are a match to TRBD1. The DNA matches TRBJ2-7 better at its end, which makes the J call doubtful. The CDR3 is 14 residues long. CDR1 and CDR2 (germline): MDHEN, SYDVKM. Here the CDR3 DNA reads TGTGCCAGCAGTTCGGGGGACAGGCGCTACGAGCAGTACTTC. Translation: CASSSGDRRYEQYF.

The V call is TRBV20-1, the J call TRBJ1-1; D remains unclear. V lost 0 bases to trimming and J lost 0 bases, with 5 bases between them. The CDR3 has 13 residues. CDR1 and CDR2 from the germline V gene are DFQATT and SNEGSKA (reference sequence). CDR3 nucleotide sequence: TGCAGTGCTAGAGATCTGATGAACACTGAAGCTTTCTTT. Translation gives CSARDLMNTEAFF.

J is TRBJ2-2 and V is TRBV7-2; D not resolved. The germline V and J ends were trimmed by 2 bases and 7 bases, with 5 bases remaining between them. Per the germline V gene, CDR1 is SGHTA and CDR2 is FQGNSA. CDR3 length: 12 amino acids. CDR3 sequence reads: CASSLSLGELFF. CDR3 nucleotide sequence: TGTGCCAGCAGCTTAAGTCTCGGGGAGCTGTTTTTT.

This clonotype was seen a handful of times. The V and J genes are TRBV19 and TRBJ2-5; D gene unclear. Germline values: CDR1 LNHDA, CDR2 SQIVND (reference sequence). Trimming stripped 1 base from V and 4 bases from J, with 7 bases between. The CDR3 length is 13 residues. CDR3 nucleotides: TGTGCCAGTAGTATAGCACATTCAGAGACCCAGTACTTC. Protein product: CASSIAHSETQYF.

This clonotype has only a few counts. The chain couples TRBV7-2 to TRBJ2-7; unclear D gene. Germline CDR1 is SGHTA and CDR2 is FQGNSA. The V and J ends lost 1 base and 1 base respectively, with 17 bases between them. The CDR3 spans 17 residues. The CDR3 DNA is TGTGCCAGCAGCTTAGTTACGGGTGTAGATACTTCCTACGAGCAGTACTTC. Protein sequence: CASSLVTGVDTSYEQYF.

The chain recombines TRBV6-5 with TRBJ2-3; 7 nucleotides match TRBD2. With V trimmed by 7 bases and J by 8 bases, 6 bases remained unmatched. From germline, CDR1 is MNHEY and CDR2 SVGAGI. The CDR3 length is 12 residues. CDR3 sequence reads: CASNRGGGTQYF. CDR3 nucleotides: TGTGCCAGCAATCGTGGGGGGGGTACGCAGTATTTT.

The chain carries TRBV29-1 and TRBJ2-7; D uncertain. CDR3 length: 13 residues. V was pared by 4 bases and J by 1 base, with 11 bases between. Looked up from germline, CDR1 is SQVTM and CDR2 is ANQGSEA. Here the CDR3 reads CSVVSGSSYEQYF. Here the CDR3 DNA reads TGCAGCGTTGTGTCTGGATCTTCCTACGAGCAGTACTTC.

This clonotype was seen a handful of times. V and J are TRBV12-3 or TRBV12-4 and TRBJ1-4; D gene ambiguous. This CDR3 contains 13 residues. The V end lost 5 bases, the J end lost 5 bases, and 9 bases lay between the germline ends. The CDR3 protein is CASSPPPNEKLFF. The DNA for the CDR3 is TGTGCCAGCAGTCCTCCTCCGAATGAAAAACTGTTTTTT.

This chain uses TRBV12-3 or TRBV12-4 with TRBJ2-3; D ambiguous. The CDR3 length is 12 residues. V was cut by 1 base and J by 11 bases, with 10 bases left in between. The CDR3 nucleotides are TGTGCCAGCAGTTTAGACTCCAAGTTGCAGTATTTT. This encodes CASSLDSKLQYF.

The chain recombines TRBV29-1 with TRBJ2-5; 10 bases align to TRBD1. The V gene end was trimmed by 3 bases and the J gene end by 3 bases; junction bases not matched to a gene: 4. Germline CDR1 SQVTM, CDR2 ANQGSEA. The CDR3 totals 14 residues. CDR3 residues: CSVDGTGEEETQYF. In DNA, the CDR3 is TGCAGCGTTGACGGGACAGGGGAGGAAGAGACCCAGTACTTC. Combining the CDR3 with reference TRBV29-1 and TRBJ2-5 gives the whole variable domain SAVISQKPSRDICQRGTSLTIQCQVDSQVTMMFWYRQQPGQSLTLIATANQGSEATYESGFVIDKFPISRPNLTFSTLTVSNMSPEDSSIYLCSVDGTGEEETQYFGPGTRLLVL.

The genes are TRBV29-1 and TRBJ2-3, with D maybe TRBD2 (6 bases). This CDR3 comprises 12 residues. Germline V gene data show CDR1 as SQVTM and CDR2 as ANQGSEA. V was clipped by 5 bases and J by 2 bases, with 8 bases between them. The CDR3 loop reads CSVRRDTDTQYF. The DNA of the CDR3 is TGCAGCGTTCGGCGGGACACAGATACGCAGTATTTT.

This clonotype was seen many times. The V gene is TRBV2, the J gene TRBJ2-5; unclear D gene. This CDR3 comprises 11 residues. Per germline, CDR1 SNHLY and CDR2 FYNNEI. V was clipped by 2 bases and J by 5 bases, with 3 bases between them. The CDR3 DNA is TGTGCCAGCAGTGAAAAGGAGACCCAGTACTTC. It yields the protein CASSEKETQYF.

The chain is built from TRBV6-5 and TRBJ1-2, with D possibly matching TRBD1 (5 bases). In germline, CDR1 is MNHEY, CDR2 SVGAGI. V was pared by 2 bases and J by 8 bases, with 24 bases between. The CDR3 runs 17 residues. The CDR3 DNA reads as TGTGCCAGCAGTTACGCGACCGGGGACTTGGAGGGGATGGGCTACACCTTC. This codes for CASSYATGDLEGMGYTF.

This clonotype was found a few times. This rearrangement joins TRBV20-1 to TRBJ2-5; D ambiguous. This CDR3 is 14 amino acids long. V lost 1 base and J 3 bases, leaving 12 bases between the germline ends. The V gene's germline CDR1 is DFQATT and CDR2 SNEGSKA (reference sequence). The CDR3 reads CSARAPDHKETQYF. The CDR3 nucleotides read TGCAGTGCTAGAGCCCCGGACCACAAAGAGACCCAGTACTTC.

The chain is built from TRBV5-4 and TRBJ2-2; D remains ambiguous. The CDR3 contains 13 residues. Germline CDR1 reads SGHNT; CDR2 reads YYREEE (reference sequence). V gave up 4 bases and J gave up 7 bases, with 11 bases separating them. This CDR3 reads CASSPSSGGELFF. CDR3 nucleotide sequence: TGTGCCAGCAGCCCGTCGTCGGGCGGGGAGCTGTTTTTT.

The rearrangement links TRBV7-8 to TRBJ2-6; 8 bases line up with TRBD1. The CDR3 extends over 18 amino acids. The germline CDR1 and CDR2 sequences are SGHVS and FQNEAQ. After removal of 2 bases from V and 2 bases from J, the junction contained 8 bases not matched to a gene. The CDR3 loop is CASSLISGGSTGANVLTF. Here the CDR3 DNA reads TGTGCCAGCAGCTTAATCTCAGGGGGCAGCACTGGGGCCAACGTCCTGACTTTC.

The chain is built from TRBV5-4 and TRBJ2-7; unclear D gene. This CDR3 is 14 amino acids long. Trimming took 6 bases from V and 2 from J, leaving 15 bases between them. Germline V gene data show CDR1 as SGHNT and CDR2 as YYREEE (reference sequence). CDR3 sequence: CASTTDIGPYEQYF. The CDR3 DNA sequence: TGTGCCAGCACCACTGACATCGGACCCTACGAGCAGTACTTC. The variable domain in full, completed from reference TRBV5-4 and TRBJ2-7, reads ETGVTQSPTHLIKTRGQQVTLRCSSQSGHNTVSWYQQALGQGPQFIFQYYREEENGRGNFPPRFSGLQFPNYSSELNVNALELDDSALYLCASTTDIGPYEQYFGPGTRLTVT.

This chain joins TRBV7-8 and TRBJ2-7; 8 bases map to TRBD2. Trimming cost V 2 bases and J 5 bases; bases outside gene matches: 11. Germline V gene data show CDR1 as SGHVS and CDR2 as FQNEAQ. CDR3 length: 16 residues. CDR3 loop: CASSLSHSGSNHEQYF. The CDR3 coding sequence is TGTGCCAGCAGCTTAAGCCACAGCGGGAGTAACCACGAGCAGTACTTC.

This rearrangement joins TRBV11-3 to TRBJ2-3, with 10 bases identical to TRBD2. CDR3 length: 14 amino acids. The germline V gene encodes CDR1 SGHNT and CDR2 YENEEA. J lost 10 bases, V lost 0 bases, and 4 bases had no gene match. CDR3 protein: CASSLDGLAAPQYF. CDR3 bases: TGTGCCAGCAGCTTAGACGGACTAGCGGCTCCGCAGTATTTT. Complete variable domain (other parts from reference TRBV11-3 and TRBJ2-3): EAGVVQSPRYKIIEKKQPVAFWCNPISGHNTLYWYLQNLGQGPELLIRYENEEAVDDSQLPKDRFSAERLKGVDSTLKIQPAELGDSAVYLCASSLDGLAAPQYFGPGTRLTVL.

This clonotype was seen more than once but under ten times. V is TRBV29-1 and J is TRBJ2-1; 7 positions match TRBD1. Germline lookup yields CDR1 SQVTM and CDR2 ANQGSEA. The CDR3 consists of 12 residues. Unmatched junction bases numbered 6, after V lost 6 bases and J lost 7 bases. The CDR3 loop is CSVDPGGNEQFF. The CDR3 coding sequence is TGCAGCGTGGACCCAGGGGGAAATGAGCAGTTCTTC.

The chain links TRBV19 to TRBJ2-1; maybe TRBD2 (5 bases). Trimming cost V 7 bases and J 0 bases, with 13 bases left between them. Germline V CDR1 and CDR2: LNHDA, SQIVND (reference sequence). This CDR3 comprises 15 residues. CDR3 protein: CASKASGSSYNEQFF. CDR3 sequence (DNA): TGTGCCAGTAAGGCAAGCGGCAGCTCCTACAATGAGCAGTTCTTC.

The chain couples TRBV7-9 to TRBJ2-1; D uncertain. V lost 4 bases and J 10 bases, leaving 5 bases between the germline ends. This CDR3 is 10 amino acids long. CDR1 and CDR2 from the germline V gene are SEHNR and FQNEAQ (reference sequence). CDR3 sequence: CASSSEEQFF. DNA for the CDR3: TGTGCCAGCAGCTCGGAAGAGCAGTTCTTC.